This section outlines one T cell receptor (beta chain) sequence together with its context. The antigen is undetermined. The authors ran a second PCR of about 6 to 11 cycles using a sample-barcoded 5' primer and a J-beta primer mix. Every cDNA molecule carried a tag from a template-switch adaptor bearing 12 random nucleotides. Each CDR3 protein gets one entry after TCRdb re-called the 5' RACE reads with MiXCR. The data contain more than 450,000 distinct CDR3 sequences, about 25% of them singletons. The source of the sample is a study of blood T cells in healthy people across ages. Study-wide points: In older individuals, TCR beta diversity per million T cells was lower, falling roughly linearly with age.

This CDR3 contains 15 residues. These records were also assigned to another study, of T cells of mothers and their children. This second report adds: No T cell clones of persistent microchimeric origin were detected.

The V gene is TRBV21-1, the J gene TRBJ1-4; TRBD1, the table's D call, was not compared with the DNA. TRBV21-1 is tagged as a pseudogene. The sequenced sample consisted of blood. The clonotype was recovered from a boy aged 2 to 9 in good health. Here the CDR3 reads CASSNGGRGNEKLFF. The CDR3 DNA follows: TGTGCCAGCAGCAACGGAGGCAGGGGGAATGAAAAACTGTTTTTT.